These T cell receptor beta chains were read from a single sample in a study of blood T cell repertoires in COVID-19. Sequenced by immunoSEQ multiplex PCR; TCRdb stores in-frame clones only, minus some. Among some 370,000 clones listed, 70% to 90% were seen once. Sequences were obtained from peripheral blood. Receptors originate from a man aged 35 to 55 with acute or convalescent COVID-19. CDR3s include the opening cysteine and the closing phenylalanine or tryptophan. D genes are given only for firm matches. Clone sizes are given selectively: once, few, many, or a class where the clone is expanded.

cdr3_nt	cdr3_aa	d_call	v_call	j_call	clone_size
TGTGCCATCACCGGGACAGATAAGGGTGGGGATACGCAGTATTTT	CAITGTDKGGDTQYF	TRBD1	TRBV10-3	TRBJ2-3	.
TGTGCTAGCAGCTCTCGGAACAGTCAGCCCCAGCATTTT	CASSSRNSQPQHF	.	TRBV7-7	TRBJ1-5	.
TGTGCCAGCAGTGACGTTTATCGGGGGGGAGAGAATGAGCAGTTCTTC	CASSDVYRGGENEQFF	TRBD2	TRBV6-1	TRBJ2-1	.
TGTGCTAGTGGCCCAGGGACAGAAGAGACCCAGTACTTC	CASGPGTEETQYF	TRBD1	TRBV12-5	TRBJ2-5	once
TGCGCCAGCAGTCGTTCGACTGCCTTCAATCAGCCCCAGCATTTT	CASSRSTAFNQPQHF	.	TRBV4-3	TRBJ1-5	.
TGTGCCAGCAGGCGACAGGGAACTGAAGCTTTCTTT	CASRRQGTEAFF	TRBD1	TRBV6-5	TRBJ1-1	once
TGCGCCAGCAGTCGATCGTCCGGGCCGGGGGGCTACACCTTC	CASSRSSGPGGYTF	.	TRBV5-1	TRBJ1-2	.
TGTGCCAGTAGTTGGACAGGAAATAATTCACCCCTCCACTTT	CASSWTGNNSPLHF	TRBD1	TRBV19	TRBJ1-6	.
TGTGCCAGCAGTGAATTGGCGGGGACTCTGTTTTTT	CASSELAGTLFF	.	TRBV2	TRBJ1-4	.
TGTGCCAGCAACAGCGAACCCAGGGGTGTGCAGTACTTC	CASNSEPRGVQYF	.	TRBV12-3/TRBV12-4	TRBJ2-7	few
TGTGCCAGCAGCCCGGGCAATCAGCCCCAGCATTTT	CASSPGNQPQHF	.	TRBV3-1/TRBV3-2	TRBJ1-5	.
TGCAGCGTTGCAGGACTAGCGGGAGGGGTAGGAGGGGTGAGGAATGAGCAGTTCTTC	CSVAGLAGGVGGVRNEQFF	TRBD2	TRBV29-1	TRBJ2-1	.
TGTGCCAGCAGGAGGGCTCCGGGACTGTCCTACGAGCAGTACTTC	CASRRAPGLSYEQYF	.	TRBV28	TRBJ2-7	.
TGTGCCAGCAGCCCCCTAGCGGGAGGGCTCTATGAGCAGTTCTTC	CASSPLAGGLYEQFF	TRBD2	TRBV28	TRBJ2-1	.
TGTGCCAGCAGTGGACTAGCGGGGGTAAACTACAACAATGAGCAGTTCTTC	CASSGLAGVNYNNEQFF	TRBD2	TRBV6-1	TRBJ2-1	.
TGTGCCATCAGGGGGACAGGTCCGCAAGAGACCCAGTACTTC	CAIRGTGPQETQYF	TRBD1	TRBV10-3	TRBJ2-5	.
TGTGCCAGCAGCTTAGCGCGACTAGCGGGGATGGAGACCCAGTACTTC	CASSLARLAGMETQYF	TRBD2	TRBV7-8	TRBJ2-5	.
TGTGCCTGGAGTGGGGGCCGGGGGTACAATGAGCAGTTCTTC	CAWSGGRGYNEQFF	.	TRBV30	TRBJ2-1	once
TGTGCCGGTCACCTTAGCGGGGGACCCTACGAGCAGTACTTC	CAGHLSGGPYEQYF	TRBD2	TRBV30	TRBJ2-7	.
TGCGCCAGCAGCTTGCAAGGGGGCGAAGTTTCGGCTGAAGCTTTCTTT	CASSLQGGEVSAEAFF	TRBD1	TRBV5-1	TRBJ1-1	.
TGTGCCAGCAGCCTTCGACAGGGTCGGGGCGAGCAGTACTTC	CASSLRQGRGEQYF	TRBD1	TRBV7-8	TRBJ2-7	.
TGTGCCAGCAGCCAAAAGAGCTTTCAGCCCCAGCATTTT	CASSQKSFQPQHF	.	TRBV3-1/TRBV3-2	TRBJ1-5	.
TGTGCCAGCAGCCTAGGACTAGCGGGATATGGCTACGAGCAGTACTTC	CASSLGLAGYGYEQYF	TRBD2	TRBV27	TRBJ2-7	.
TGTGCCAGCAGATTGGGGTCAGGGGCTTCTAATGAAAAACTGTTTTTT	CASRLGSGASNEKLFF	.	TRBV5-6	TRBJ1-4	.
TGTGCCAGCAGCTTAGAGGCGCGGGGGGGACACGAGCAGTACTTC	CASSLEARGGHEQYF	TRBD2	TRBV7-2	TRBJ2-7	.
TGTGCCAGCATCCCGAACCGACTAATACGGACTGAAGCTTTCTTT	CASIPNRLIRTEAFF	.	TRBV2	TRBJ1-1	.